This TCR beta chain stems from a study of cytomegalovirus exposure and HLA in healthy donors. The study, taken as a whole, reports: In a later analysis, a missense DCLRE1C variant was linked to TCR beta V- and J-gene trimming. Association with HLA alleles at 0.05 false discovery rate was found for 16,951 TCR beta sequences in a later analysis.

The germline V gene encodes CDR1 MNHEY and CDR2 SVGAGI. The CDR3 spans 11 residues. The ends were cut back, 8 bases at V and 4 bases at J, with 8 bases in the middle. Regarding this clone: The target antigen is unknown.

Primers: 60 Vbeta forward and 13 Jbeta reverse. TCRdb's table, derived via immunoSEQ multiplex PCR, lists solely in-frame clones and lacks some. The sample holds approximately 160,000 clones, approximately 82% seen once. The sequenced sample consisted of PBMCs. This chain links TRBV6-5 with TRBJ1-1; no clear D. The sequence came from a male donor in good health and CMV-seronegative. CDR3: CASGVSTEAFF. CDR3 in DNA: TGTGCCAGCGGTGTCAGCACTGAAGCTTTCTTT.